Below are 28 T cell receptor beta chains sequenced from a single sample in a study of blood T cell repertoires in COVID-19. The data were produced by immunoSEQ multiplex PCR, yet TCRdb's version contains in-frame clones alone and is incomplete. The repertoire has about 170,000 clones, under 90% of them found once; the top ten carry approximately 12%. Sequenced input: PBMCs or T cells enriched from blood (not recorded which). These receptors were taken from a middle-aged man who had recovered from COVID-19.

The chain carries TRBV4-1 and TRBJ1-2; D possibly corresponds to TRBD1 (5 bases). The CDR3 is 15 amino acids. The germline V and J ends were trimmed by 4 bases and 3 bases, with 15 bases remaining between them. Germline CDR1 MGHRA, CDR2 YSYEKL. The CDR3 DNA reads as TGCGCCAGCAGCCCGGTCAATACAGGTGACTATGGCTACACCTTC. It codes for CASSPVNTGDYGYTF.

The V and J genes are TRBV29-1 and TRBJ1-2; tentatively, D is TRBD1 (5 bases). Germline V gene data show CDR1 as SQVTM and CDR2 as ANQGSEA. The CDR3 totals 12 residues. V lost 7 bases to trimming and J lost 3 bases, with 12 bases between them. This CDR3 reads CSDLGGDYGYTF. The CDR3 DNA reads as TGCAGCGACCTGGGGGGGGACTATGGCTACACCTTC.

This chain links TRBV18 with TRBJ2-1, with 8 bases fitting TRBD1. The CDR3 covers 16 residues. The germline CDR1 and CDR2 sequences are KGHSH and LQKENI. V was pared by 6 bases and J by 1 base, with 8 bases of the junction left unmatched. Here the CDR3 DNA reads TGTGCCAGCTCCCCAATGGGGACAGGTTCCTACAATGAGCAGTTCTTC. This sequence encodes CASSPMGTGSYNEQFF.

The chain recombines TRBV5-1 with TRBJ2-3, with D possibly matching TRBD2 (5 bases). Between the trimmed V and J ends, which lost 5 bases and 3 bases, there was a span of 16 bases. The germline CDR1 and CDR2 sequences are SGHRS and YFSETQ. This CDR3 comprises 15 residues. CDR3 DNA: TGCGCCAGCAGGAGTCTATCCCTAGCAACAGATACGCAGTATTTT. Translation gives CASRSLSLATDTQYF.

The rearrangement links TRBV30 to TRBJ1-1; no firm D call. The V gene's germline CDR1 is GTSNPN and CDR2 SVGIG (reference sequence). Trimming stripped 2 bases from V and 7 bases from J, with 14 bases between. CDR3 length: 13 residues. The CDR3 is CAWSPTGGSEAFF. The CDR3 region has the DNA TGTGCCTGGAGTCCCACGGGAGGCAGTGAAGCTTTCTTT.

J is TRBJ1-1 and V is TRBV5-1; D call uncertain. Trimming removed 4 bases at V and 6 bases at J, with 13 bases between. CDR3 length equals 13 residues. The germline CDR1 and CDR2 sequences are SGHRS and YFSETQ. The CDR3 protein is CASSVGGPAEAFF. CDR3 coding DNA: TGCGCCAGCAGCGTAGGAGGGCCGGCTGAAGCTTTCTTT.

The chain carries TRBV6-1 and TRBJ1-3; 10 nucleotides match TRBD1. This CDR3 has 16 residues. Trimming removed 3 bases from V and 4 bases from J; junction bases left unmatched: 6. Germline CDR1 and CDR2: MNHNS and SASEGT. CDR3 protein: CASSEQTGGKGNTIYF. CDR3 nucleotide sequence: TGTGCCAGCAGTGAGCAGACAGGGGGCAAAGGAAACACCATATATTTT.

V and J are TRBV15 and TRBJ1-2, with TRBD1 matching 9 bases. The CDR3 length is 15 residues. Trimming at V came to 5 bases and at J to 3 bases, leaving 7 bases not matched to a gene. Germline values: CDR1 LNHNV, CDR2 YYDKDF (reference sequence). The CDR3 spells CATSAGQGIDYGYTF. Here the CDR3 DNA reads TGTGCCACCAGCGCCGGACAGGGGATCGACTATGGCTACACCTTC.

The CDR3 DNA follows: TGTGCCACCAGCAGCACAGGAATGCGCACAGATACGCAGTATTTT. Protein product: CATSSTGMRTDTQYF. The chain recombines TRBV15 with TRBJ2-3; TRBD1 is a possible D gene (5 bases). Between the trimmed V and J ends, which lost 3 bases and 1 base, there was a span of 11 bases. The CDR3 has 15 amino acids. Germline V lookup: CDR1 LNHNV, CDR2 YYDKDF (reference sequence). The full variable domain, completed using reference TRBV15 and TRBJ2-3, is DAMVIQNPRYQVTQFGKPVTLSCSQTLNHNVMYWYQQKSSQAPKLLFHYYDKDFNNEADTPDNFQSRRPNTSFCFLDIRSPGLGDTAMYLCATSSTGMRTDTQYFGPGTRLTVL.

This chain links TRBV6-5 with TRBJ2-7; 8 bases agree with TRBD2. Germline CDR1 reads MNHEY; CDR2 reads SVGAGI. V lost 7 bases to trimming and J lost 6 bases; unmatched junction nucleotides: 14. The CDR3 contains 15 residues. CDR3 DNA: TGTGCCAGCACCCCGTCGCGGGGGGCGGCGGGCGAGCAGTACTTC. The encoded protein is CASTPSRGAAGEQYF.

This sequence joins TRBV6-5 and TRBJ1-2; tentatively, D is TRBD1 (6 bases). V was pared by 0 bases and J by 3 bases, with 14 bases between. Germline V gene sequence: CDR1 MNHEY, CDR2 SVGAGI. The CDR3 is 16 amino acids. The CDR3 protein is CASSYSPGQGHYGYTF. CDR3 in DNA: TGTGCCAGCAGTTACTCCCCGGGACAAGGGCACTATGGCTACACCTTC.

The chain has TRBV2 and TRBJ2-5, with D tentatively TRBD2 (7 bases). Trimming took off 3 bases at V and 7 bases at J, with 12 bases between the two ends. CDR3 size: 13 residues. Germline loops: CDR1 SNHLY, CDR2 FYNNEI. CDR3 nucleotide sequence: TGTGCCAGCAGTGATCAGGGGAGGGTGACCCAGTACTTC. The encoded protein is CASSDQGRVTQYF.

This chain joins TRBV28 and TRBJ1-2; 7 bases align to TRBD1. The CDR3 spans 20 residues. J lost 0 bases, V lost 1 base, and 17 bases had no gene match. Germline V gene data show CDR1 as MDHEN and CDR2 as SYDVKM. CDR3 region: CASSLFPGQRTPQTNYGYTF. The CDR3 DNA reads TGTGCCAGCAGTTTATTCCCGGGACAGCGGACCCCCCAGACTAACTATGGCTACACCTTC.

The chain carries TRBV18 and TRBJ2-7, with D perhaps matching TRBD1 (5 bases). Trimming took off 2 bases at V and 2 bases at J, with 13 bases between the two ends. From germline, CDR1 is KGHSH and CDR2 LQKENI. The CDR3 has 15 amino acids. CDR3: CASSPGADTTYEQYF. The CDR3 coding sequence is TGTGCCAGCTCACCAGGGGCGGATACGACCTACGAGCAGTACTTC.

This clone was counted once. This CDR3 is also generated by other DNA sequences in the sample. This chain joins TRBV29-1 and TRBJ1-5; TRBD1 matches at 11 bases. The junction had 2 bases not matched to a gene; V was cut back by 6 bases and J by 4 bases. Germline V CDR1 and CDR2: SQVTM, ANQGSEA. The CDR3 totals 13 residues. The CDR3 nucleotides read TGCAGCGTGGGGACAGGGGGAAATCAGCCCCAGCATTTT. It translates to CSVGTGGNQPQHF.

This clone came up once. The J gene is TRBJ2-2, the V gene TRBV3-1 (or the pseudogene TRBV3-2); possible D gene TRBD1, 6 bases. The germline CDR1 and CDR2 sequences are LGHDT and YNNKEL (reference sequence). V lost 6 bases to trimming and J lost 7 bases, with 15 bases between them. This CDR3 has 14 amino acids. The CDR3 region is CASRQTGYLGELFF. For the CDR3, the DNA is TGTGCCAGCAGACAAACAGGGTACCTCGGGGAGCTGTTTTTT.

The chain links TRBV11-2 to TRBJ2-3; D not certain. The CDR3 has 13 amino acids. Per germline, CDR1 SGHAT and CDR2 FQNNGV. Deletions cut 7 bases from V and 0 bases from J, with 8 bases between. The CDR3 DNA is TGTGCCAGCATGCAAACTAGCACAGATACGCAGTATTTT. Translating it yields CASMQTSTDTQYF.

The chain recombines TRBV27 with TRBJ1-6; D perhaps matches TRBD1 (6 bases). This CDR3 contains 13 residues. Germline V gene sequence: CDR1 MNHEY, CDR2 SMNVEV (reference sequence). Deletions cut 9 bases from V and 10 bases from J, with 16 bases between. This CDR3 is CASTISQGSPLHF. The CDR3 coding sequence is TGTGCCAGTACCATCTCACAGGGATCACCCCTCCACTTT.

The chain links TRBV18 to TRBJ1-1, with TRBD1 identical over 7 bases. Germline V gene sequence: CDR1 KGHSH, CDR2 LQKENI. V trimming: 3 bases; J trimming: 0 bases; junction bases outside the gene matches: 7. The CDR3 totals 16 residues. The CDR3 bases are TGTGCCAGCTCACCGACTATTGGACAGGTGAACACTGAAGCTTTCTTT. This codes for CASSPTIGQVNTEAFF. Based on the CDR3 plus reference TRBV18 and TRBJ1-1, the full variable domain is NAGVMQNPRHLVRRRGQEARLRCSPMKGHSHVYWYRQLPEEGLKFMVYLQKENIIDESGMPKERFSAEFPKEGPSILRIQQVVRGDSAAYFCASSPTIGQVNTEAFFGQGTRLTVV.

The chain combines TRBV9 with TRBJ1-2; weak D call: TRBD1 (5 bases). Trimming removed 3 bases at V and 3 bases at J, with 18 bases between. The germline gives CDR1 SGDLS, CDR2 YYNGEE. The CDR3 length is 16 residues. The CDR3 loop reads CASSARRGEVDYGYTF. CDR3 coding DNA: TGTGCCAGCAGCGCCCGGCGGGGGGAGGTGGACTATGGCTACACCTTC.

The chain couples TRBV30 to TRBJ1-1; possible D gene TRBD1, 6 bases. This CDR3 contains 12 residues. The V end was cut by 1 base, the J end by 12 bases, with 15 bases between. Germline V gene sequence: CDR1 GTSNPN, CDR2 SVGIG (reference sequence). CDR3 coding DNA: TGTGCCTGGAGTGGGACAGACAGGTCTCCTTTCTTT. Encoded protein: CAWSGTDRSPFF.

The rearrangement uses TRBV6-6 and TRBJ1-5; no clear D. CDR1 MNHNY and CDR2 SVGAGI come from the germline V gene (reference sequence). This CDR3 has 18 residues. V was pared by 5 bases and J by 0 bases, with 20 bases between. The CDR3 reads CASSPQTQKSYSNQPQHF. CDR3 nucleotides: TGTGCCAGCAGTCCACAGACACAGAAATCATATAGCAATCAGCCCCAGCATTTT.

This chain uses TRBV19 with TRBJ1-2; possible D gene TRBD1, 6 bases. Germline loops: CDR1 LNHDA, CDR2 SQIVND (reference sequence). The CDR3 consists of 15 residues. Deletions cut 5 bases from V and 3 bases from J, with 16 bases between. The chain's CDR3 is CASSPQQGVDYGYTF. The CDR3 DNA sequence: TGTGCCAGTAGTCCCCAACAGGGAGTCGACTATGGCTACACCTTC.

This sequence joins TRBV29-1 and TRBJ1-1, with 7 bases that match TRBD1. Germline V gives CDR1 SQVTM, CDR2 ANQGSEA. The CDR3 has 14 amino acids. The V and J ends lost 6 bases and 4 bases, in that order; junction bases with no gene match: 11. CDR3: CSVGTARRGTEAFF. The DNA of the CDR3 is TGCAGCGTCGGGACAGCCCGAAGAGGCACTGAAGCTTTCTTT.

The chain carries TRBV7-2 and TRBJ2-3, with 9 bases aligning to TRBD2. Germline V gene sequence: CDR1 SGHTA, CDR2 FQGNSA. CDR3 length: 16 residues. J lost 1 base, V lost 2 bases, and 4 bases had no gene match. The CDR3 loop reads CASSLIGGGGTDTQYF. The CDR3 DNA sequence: TGTGCCAGCAGCTTAATCGGCGGGGGGGGCACAGATACGCAGTATTTT. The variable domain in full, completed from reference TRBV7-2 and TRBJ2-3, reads GAGVSQSPSNKVTEKGKDVELRCDPISGHTALYWYRQSLGQGLEFLIYFQGNSAPDKSGLPSDRFSAERTGGSVSTLTIQRTQQEDSAVYLCASSLIGGGGTDTQYFGPGTRLTVL.

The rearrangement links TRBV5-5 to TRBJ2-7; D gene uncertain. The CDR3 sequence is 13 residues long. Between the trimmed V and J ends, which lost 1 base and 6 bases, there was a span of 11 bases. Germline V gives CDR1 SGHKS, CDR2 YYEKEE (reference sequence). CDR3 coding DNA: TGTGCCAGCAGCTTGACAGCCTTAAGCGAGCAGTACTTC. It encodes CASSLTALSEQYF.

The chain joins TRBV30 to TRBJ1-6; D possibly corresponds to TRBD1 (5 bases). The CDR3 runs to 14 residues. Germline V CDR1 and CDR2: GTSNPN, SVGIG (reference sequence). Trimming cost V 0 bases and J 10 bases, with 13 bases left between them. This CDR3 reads CAWSVSVAGSPLHF. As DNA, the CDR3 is TGTGCCTGGAGTGTATCGGTGGCAGGGTCACCCCTCCACTTT.

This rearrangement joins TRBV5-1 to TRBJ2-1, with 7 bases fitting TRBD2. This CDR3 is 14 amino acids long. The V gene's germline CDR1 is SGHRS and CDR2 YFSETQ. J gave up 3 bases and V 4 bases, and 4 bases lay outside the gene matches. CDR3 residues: CASSPPSGYNEQFF. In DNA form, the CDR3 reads TGCGCCAGCAGCCCACCTAGCGGCTACAATGAGCAGTTCTTC. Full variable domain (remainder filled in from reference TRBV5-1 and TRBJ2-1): KAGVTQTPRYLIKTRGQQVTLSCSPISGHRSVSWYQQTPGQGLQFLFEYFSETQRNKGNFPGRFSGRQFSNSRSEMNVSTLELGDSALYLCASSPPSGYNEQFFGPGTRLTVL.